These 10 T cell receptor beta chains were all obtained from the same sample, sequenced in a study of cytomegalovirus exposure and HLA in healthy donors. PCR used 60 Vbeta primers and 13 Jbeta primers. TCRdb's copy holds only in-frame clones and misses some; the assay was immunoSEQ multiplex PCR. The table shows 160,000 or so clones, with just under 80% occurring only once. Material: PBMCs. These receptors all stem from a man aged 18-30 years in good health and CMV-seropositive.

The chain uses TRBV7-6 and TRBJ2-3, with a tentative D call TRBD1 (6 bases). Germline V lookup: CDR1 SGHVS, CDR2 FNYEAQ. The CDR3 length is 14 residues. Trimming pared 0 bases from V and 3 bases from J, leaving 7 bases between. The CDR3 loop is CASSLAGATDTQYF. CDR3 DNA: TGTGCCAGCAGCTTAGCGGGGGCGACAGATACGCAGTATTTT.

V usage is TRBV11-2 and J usage is TRBJ2-1; TRBD1 aligns across 9 bases. Trimming cost V 7 bases and J 6 bases; bases outside gene matches: 10. CDR3 length: 15 amino acids. Germline V gene sequence: CDR1 SGHAT, CDR2 FQNNGV. The CDR3 region has the DNA TGTGCCAGCACTATCCGGGACAGGGCAATCAATGAGCAGTTCTTC. This gives the protein CASTIRDRAINEQFF. The entire variable domain, with the rest obtained from reference TRBV11-2 and TRBJ2-1, is as follows: EAGVAQSPRYKIIEKRQSVAFWCNPISGHATLYWYQQILGQGPKLLIQFQNNGVVDDSQLPKDRFSAERLKGVDSTLKIQPAKLEDSAVYLCASTIRDRAINEQFFGPGTRLTVL.

The rearrangement uses TRBV19 and TRBJ2-7; D call uncertain. Trimming cost V 9 bases and J 4 bases, with 13 bases left between them. The germline CDR1 and CDR2 sequences are LNHDA and SQIVND (reference sequence). CDR3 size: 12 residues. Here the CDR3 reads CASSDDGYEQYF. The CDR3 region has the DNA TGTGCCAGCAGTGACGACGGGTACGAGCAGTACTTC.

This chain connects TRBV6-5 to TRBJ2-7; 9 positions agree with TRBD1. This CDR3 has 15 residues. Losses at the gene ends were 2 bases for V and 3 bases for J; bases not matched to a gene: 5. CDR1 is MNHEY, CDR2 SVGAGI, per germline. The CDR3 DNA reads TGTGCCAGCAGTTACGATCCGGGACAGGGCTACGAGCAGTACTTC. It yields the protein CASSYDPGQGYEQYF.

The genes are TRBV19 and TRBJ1-1; no definite D call. The CDR3 runs 12 residues. Germline-derived CDR1 and CDR2 are LNHDA and SQIVND (reference sequence). Trimming cost V 6 bases and J 4 bases, with 9 bases left between them. CDR3 protein: CASSIRGTEAFF. Written as DNA, the CDR3 is TGTGCCAGTAGCATACGGGGCACTGAAGCTTTCTTT.

The rearrangement uses TRBV11-2 and TRBJ2-7; 10 nucleotides match TRBD2. This CDR3 region has 15 residues. V was clipped by 1 base and J by 5 bases; unmatched bases: 5. Germline V gives CDR1 SGHAT, CDR2 FQNNGV. The CDR3 here is CASSLASGSFHEQYF. CDR3 nucleotides: TGTGCCAGCAGCTTAGCTAGCGGGAGTTTCCACGAGCAGTACTTC.

This chain links TRBV19 with TRBJ1-1, with 8 bases matching TRBD1. V lost 3 bases and J lost 0; bases outside the gene matches: 3. The CDR3 loop spans 15 amino acids. CDR1 is LNHDA, CDR2 SQIVND, per germline (reference sequence). CDR3 loop: CASSMTGAVNTEAFF. The CDR3 DNA reads as TGTGCCAGTAGTATGACAGGGGCCGTGAACACTGAAGCTTTCTTT.

Of note for this clone: This sample includes further DNA sequences coding for the same CDR3. The chain uses TRBV7-9 and TRBJ2-1, with D uncertain. Looked up from germline, CDR1 is SEHNR and CDR2 is FQNEAQ (reference sequence). CDR3 size: 12 residues. Trimming pared 5 bases from V and 6 bases from J, leaving 8 bases between. The CDR3 bases are TGTGCCAGCAGCCCCTCCGGCAATGAGCAGTTCTTC. Its translation: CASSPSGNEQFF. Supplemented by reference TRBV7-9 and TRBJ2-1, the full variable domain reads DTGVSQNPRHKITKRGQNVTFRCDPISEHNRLYWYRQTLGQGPEFLTYFQNEAQLEKSRLLSDRFSAERPKGSFSTLEIQRTEQGDSAMYLCASSPSGNEQFFGPGTRLTVL.

The chain employs TRBV11-1 and TRBJ2-1; no clear D gene. Germline V gene data show CDR1 as SGHAT and CDR2 as FQDESV (reference sequence). Trimming took off 5 bases at V and 1 base at J, with 18 bases between the two ends. The CDR3 is 17 amino acids. CDR3 protein: CASSPESSLGSYNEQFF. The CDR3 bases are TGTGCCAGCAGCCCCGAGTCTAGTTTGGGTTCCTACAATGAGCAGTTCTTC.

V is TRBV4-1 and J is TRBJ2-3; D possibly corresponds to TRBD1 (6 bases). The CDR3 loop spans 17 amino acids. With 0 bases removed from V and 2 bases from J, the gap between germline ends came to 15 bases. Germline CDR1 MGHRA, CDR2 YSYEKL. The CDR3 nucleotides are TGCGCCAGCAGCCAAGATTCGACAAGGGGGTACACAGATACGCAGTATTTT. Its protein is CASSQDSTRGYTDTQYF.